Below, 17 T cell receptor beta chains from the same sample are listed, as sequenced in a study of T cell responses to AZD1222 COVID-19 vaccine. Here immunoSEQ multiplex PCR was the method, and the copy in TCRdb shows in-frame clones only, minus some. The sample has more than 35,000 clones, about four fifths seen once. The source was peripheral blood, collected 28 days after the second dose of the MenACWY control vaccine. All receptors derive from an adult who received the MenACWY meningococcal vaccine as a control.

The gene calls are TRBV18 and TRBJ2-1, with TRBD1 matching over 9 bases. Germline V CDR1 and CDR2: KGHSH, LQKENI. The CDR3 sequence is 16 residues long. V trimming: 2 bases; J trimming: 6 bases; junction bases outside the gene matches: 8. CDR3 nucleotide sequence: TGTGCCAGCTCACCATTGGGACAGGGTAATGTCAATGAGCAGTTCTTC. This sequence encodes CASSPLGQGNVNEQFF.

The CDR3 protein is CASSSGQGLFQPQHF. CDR3 sequence (DNA): TGTGCCAGCAGTTCCGGACAGGGTCTCTTTCAGCCCCAGCATTTT. The V gene is TRBV28, the J gene TRBJ1-5; 8 nucleotides match TRBD1. The ends lost 4 bases at V and 6 bases at J; junction bases unmatched: 8. Germline V gives CDR1 MDHEN, CDR2 SYDVKM. The CDR3 length is 15 residues.

By share of the sample, this clone is large. The chain couples TRBV5-1 to TRBJ1-2, with 10 bases fitting TRBD1. Trimming cost V 0 bases and J 4 bases; bases outside gene matches: 0. The CDR3 totals 14 residues. Germline CDR1 and CDR2: SGHRS and YFSETQ. Here the CDR3 DNA reads TGCGCCAGCAGCTTGGGGACAGGGGGCTATGGCTACACCTTC. It yields the protein CASSLGTGGYGYTF.

The chain has TRBV10-2 and TRBJ2-5; 9 bases fit TRBD1. CDR1 and CDR2 from the germline V gene are WSHSY and SAAADI. The CDR3 has 14 residues. J lost 4 bases, V lost 5 bases, and 5 bases had no gene match. CDR3 residues: CASSPGTGRETQYF. DNA of the CDR3: TGCGCCAGCAGTCCCGGGACAGGGAGAGAGACCCAGTACTTC.

The chain employs TRBV5-1 and TRBJ1-2; TRBD1 agrees at 7 bases. In germline, CDR1 is SGHRS, CDR2 YFSETQ. The J segment lost 3 bases and the V segment lost 3 bases, leaving 8 bases of the junction unmatched. The CDR3 extends over 15 amino acids. CDR3 protein: CASSSTGAADYGYTF. DNA for the CDR3: TGCGCCAGCAGCTCTACAGGGGCCGCTGACTATGGCTACACCTTC.

The chain couples TRBV27 to TRBJ1-5; 8 nucleotides match TRBD1. Germline CDR1 reads MNHEY; CDR2 reads SMNVEV (reference sequence). This CDR3 is 15 amino acids long. Germline trimming cut 5 bases from V and 4 bases from J; bases unmatched to any gene: 7. The CDR3 DNA sequence: TGTGCCAGCAGTGCAGGAAGGACAGGGAATCAGCCCCAGCATTTT. Its protein is CASSAGRTGNQPQHF.

J is TRBJ1-1 and V is TRBV4-1, with D unclear. V lost 1 base, J lost 6 bases, and 12 bases lay in between. CDR1 is MGHRA and CDR2 is YSYEKL in the germline V gene. The CDR3 spans 14 residues. CDR3 loop: CASSQVSIGAEAFF. The CDR3 DNA reads as TGCGCCAGCAGCCAAGTGTCGATAGGCGCTGAAGCTTTCTTT.

The chain recombines TRBV11-3 with TRBJ1-5; the match to TRBD1 covers 10 bases. The J segment lost 5 bases and the V segment lost 11 bases, leaving 9 bases of the junction unmatched. In germline, CDR1 is SGHNT, CDR2 YENEEA. The CDR3 covers 14 residues. CDR3 nucleotide sequence: TGTGCCGGAAACCGGGACAGGGGTCATCAGCCCCAGCATTTT. Its protein product is CAGNRDRGHQPQHF.

V and J are TRBV19 and TRBJ2-2; 8 positions match TRBD2. This CDR3 comprises 15 residues. V shed 4 bases and J 4 bases; nucleotides not matched to a gene: 5. Germline values: CDR1 LNHDA, CDR2 SQIVND (reference sequence). The CDR3 reads CASSTGGRLTGELFF. DNA for the CDR3: TGTGCCAGTAGTACGGGCGGGAGGCTCACCGGGGAGCTGTTTTTT.

The chain employs TRBV5-4 and TRBJ1-2; D remains unclear. The CDR3 covers 14 residues. Germline loops: CDR1 SGHNT, CDR2 YYREEE (reference sequence). V gave up 2 bases and J gave up 2 bases, with 10 bases separating them. The CDR3 here is CASSFSTANYGYTF. The CDR3, as DNA: TGTGCCAGCAGCTTTAGCACCGCAAACTATGGCTACACCTTC.

This clone was detected once. The chain links TRBV2 to TRBJ1-5; D is unresolved. In germline, CDR1 is SNHLY, CDR2 FYNNEI. Trimming removed 6 bases from V and 6 bases from J, with 15 bases in between. This CDR3 has 14 amino acids. The CDR3 DNA follows: TGTGCCAGCAGCAATTCCGCTGGGGTTCAGCCCCAGCATTTT. This encodes CASSNSAGVQPQHF.

This sequence joins TRBV5-1 and TRBJ2-1; D unresolved. V was trimmed by 5 bases and J by 6 bases, leaving 12 bases between them. The germline V gene encodes CDR1 SGHRS and CDR2 YFSETQ. The CDR3 loop spans 13 amino acids. Written as DNA, the CDR3 is TGCGCCAGCAGTACTCAGACCTTCAATGAGCAGTTCTTC. Its translation is CASSTQTFNEQFF.

DNA of the CDR3: TGCGCCAGCAGCCCGGGGGTGGTATCCTACAATGAGCAGTTCTTC. The encoded protein is CASSPGVVSYNEQFF. This chain joins TRBV4-1 and TRBJ2-1; D is possibly TRBD2 (6 bases). V lost 4 bases to trimming and J lost 1 base, with 11 bases between them. Germline loops: CDR1 MGHRA, CDR2 YSYEKL. The CDR3 contains 15 residues.

The genes are TRBV2 and TRBJ2-4, with 9 nucleotides matching TRBD2. CDR1 is SNHLY, CDR2 FYNNEI, per germline. Trimming at V came to 5 bases and at J to 7 bases, leaving 12 bases not matched to a gene. The CDR3 runs to 16 residues. This CDR3 is CASSKSGGPQLNIQYF. CDR3 DNA: TGTGCCAGCAGTAAAAGCGGGGGGCCCCAACTTAACATTCAGTACTTC.

This clone was recorded only once. CDR3 loop: CASSEGTGRIEETQYF. DNA for the CDR3: TGTGCCAGCAGCGAAGGGACAGGGAGAATAGAGGAGACCCAGTACTTC. The V and J genes are TRBV5-4 and TRBJ2-5; 9 nucleotides align to TRBD1. The CDR3 contains 16 residues. With V trimmed by 4 bases and J by 5 bases, 12 bases remained unmatched. Germline CDR1 and CDR2: SGHNT and YYREEE (reference sequence).

This clone was recorded once. The V and J genes are TRBV7-9 and TRBJ2-2; TRBD2 aligns across 8 bases. The trim removed 5 bases at V and 9 bases at J, leaving 5 bases unmatched. Per germline, CDR1 SEHNR and CDR2 FQNEAQ (reference sequence). The CDR3 consists of 13 residues. This chain's CDR3 is CASSRGLARELFF. The CDR3 bases are TGTGCCAGCAGCCGAGGACTAGCCCGGGAGCTGTTTTTT.

The CDR3 DNA sequence: TGTGCCAGCAGCGCCGGGGACCTGAAGGCAGATACGCAGTATTTT. It codes for CASSAGDLKADTQYF. This chain connects TRBV7-9 to TRBJ2-3; tentatively, D is TRBD1 or TRBD2 (5 bases each). Per germline, CDR1 SEHNR and CDR2 FQNEAQ (reference sequence). The CDR3 sequence is 15 residues long. The germline V and J ends were trimmed by 5 bases and 4 bases, with 16 bases remaining between them.